This T cell receptor (beta chain) is from a study of blood T cell repertoires in COVID-19. Overall study context: The cDNA or gDNA used as material had been derived from T cells, B-cell-depleted T cells, or PBMCs.

While infection was still active, Seattle patients were enrolled and then followed longitudinally. Authors' analysis steps: Reference gene primer amplification yielded estimated nucleated cell counts. Produced via immunoSEQ multiplex PCR; TCRdb's table is partial and in-frame only. V and J calls and clone size are copied from that table; D and trimming were computed from the DNA. The table has about 130,000 clones, around 75% seen once. The CDR3 sequence is 16 residues long. V was pared by 4 bases and J by 6 bases, with 10 bases of the junction left unmatched. Germline V gene lookup returns CDR1 SGHNT and CDR2 YYREEE (reference sequence).

Sequenced material: peripheral blood. This receptor was identified in a woman in her 70s with COVID-19, enrolled during active disease. The genes are TRBV5-4 and TRBJ1-6; TRBD1 matches at 7 bases. CDR3 protein: CASSNGDSRANSPLHF. CDR3 DNA sequence: TGTGCCAGCAGCAACGGGGACAGCCGGGCTAATTCACCCCTCCACTTT.